The entry that follows covers one T cell receptor (beta chain) sequence. The sample belongs to a study of T cell changes during pregnancy in multiple sclerosis. Generated by immunoSEQ multiplex PCR, the TCRdb table keeps only in-frame clones and is missing some. The sample lists approximately 88,000 clones, around 94% occurring once. The starting material was peripheral blood, obtained in the first trimester of pregnancy. The origin of this receptor is a female donor with multiple sclerosis, enrolled in a pregnancy study.

CDR3 loop: CASSSSSGASGANVLTF. In DNA, the CDR3 is TGTGCCAGCAGCTCCTCTAGCGGGGCCTCTGGGGCCAACGTCCTGACTTTC. The chain links TRBV7-3 to TRBJ2-6, with 9 bases aligning to TRBD2. After removal of 4 bases from V and 0 bases from J, the junction contained 4 bases not matched to a gene. This CDR3 has 17 residues. Germline V gives CDR1 SGHTA, CDR2 FQGTGA.